This entry is about one T cell receptor (beta chain). These data are taken from a study of cytomegalovirus exposure and HLA in healthy donors. Vbeta (60) and Jbeta (13) primers were used in the PCR. Sequencing used immunoSEQ multiplex PCR; TCRdb keeps in-frame clones, though not all of them. The table shows 70,000 or so clones, with about 80% occurring only once. The CDR3 has 14 residues. The V gene's germline CDR1 is MNHEY and CDR2 SMNVEV (reference sequence). V lost 4 bases and J 3 bases, leaving 13 bases between the germline ends. The TCR comes from a man between 18 and 35 years old in good health and CMV-seropositive. What was sequenced was PBMCs. The chain couples TRBV27 to TRBJ2-7, with a possible D match to TRBD2 (6 bases). CDR3 protein: CASSSQRRGYEQYF. The CDR3 nucleotides read TGTGCCAGCAGTTCGCAGCGGAGGGGCTACGAGCAGTACTTC.